The source of this T cell receptor (beta chain) is a study of T cell repertoires in cytomegalovirus infection. Across the study: Recently identified HLA-C-restricted and well-studied HLA-B-restricted CMV epitopes were used. TCR beta signatures that were public indicated CMV infection and matching HLA type.

TCRdb reprocessed the reads via MiXCR and lists one record per CDR3 protein. The sample carries approximately 590,000 distinct CDR3 sequences, around two fifths recorded once. Of note for this clonotype: Its target is not known.

Points from the study as a whole: Dominant in the ex vivo response were TCR beta clonotypes restricted by HLA-C and specific for CMV.

Looked up from germline, CDR1 is SEHNR and CDR2 is FQNEAQ (reference sequence). Unmatched junction bases numbered 5, after V lost 3 bases and J lost 2 bases. This CDR3 contains 15 residues. The sequence was obtained from a human donor in good health (CMV status not recorded). Some clones in this sample may be carry-over from other donors' samples. Specimen: cultured PBMCs, collected from culture after CMV antigen stimulation. The chain is built from TRBV7-9 and TRBJ2-3, with 7 positions matching TRBD1. The CDR3 region has the DNA TGTGCCAGCAGCTTGGGAAGGGGGCCCACAGATACGCAGTATTTT. Translation: CASSLGRGPTDTQYF.